This TCR beta chain was found in a study of T cell changes during pregnancy in multiple sclerosis. Here immunoSEQ multiplex PCR was the method, and the copy in TCRdb shows in-frame clones only, minus some. The sample carries about 73,000 clones, over 80% recorded once. CDR1 is SGHTA and CDR2 is FQGNSA in the germline V gene. This CDR3 is 15 amino acids long. With 4 bases clipped from V and 9 bases from J, the junction kept 8 bases outside the gene matches. The TCR originated in a female donor in good health, enrolled as a control in a pregnancy study. The V gene is TRBV7-2, the J gene TRBJ2-1, with 11 bases aligning to TRBD2. The sequencing here drew on peripheral blood, taken in the third trimester of pregnancy. CDR3 region: CASSSPTSGTLEQFF. The CDR3 DNA reads as TGTGCCAGCAGCTCCCCGACTAGCGGGACTCTTGAGCAGTTCTTC.